The 26 T cell receptor beta chains below all came from one sample that was sequenced in a study of early T cells in non-severe SARS-CoV-2 infection. TCRdb reprocessed the 5' RACE reads via MiXCR and lists one record per CDR3 protein. The repertoire consists of tens of thousands of distinct CDR3 sequences, with around 15% occurring once and the leading ten covering under 4%. Specimen: whole blood. Every receptor here comes from an adult who was a healthcare worker with PCR-confirmed SARS-CoV-2 infection or an uninfected control (not recorded which).

The table lists this clonotype with many counts. This chain links TRBV2 with TRBJ2-7; 11 positions agree with TRBD1. The CDR3 length is 14 residues. The V segment lost 6 bases and the J segment 4 bases; nucleotides outside the gene matches: 5. Germline V gives CDR1 SNHLY, CDR2 FYNNEI. CDR3 protein: CASSGQGAGYEQYF. The CDR3 nucleotides are TGTGCCAGCAGCGGACAGGGGGCTGGGTACGAGCAGTACTTC. Complete variable domain (other parts from reference TRBV2 and TRBJ2-7): EPEVTQTPSHQVTQMGQEVILRCVPISNHLYFYWYRQILGQKVEFLVSFYNNEISEKSEIFDDQFSVERPDGSNFTLKIRSTKLEDSAMYFCASSGQGAGYEQYFGPGTRLTVT.

There are many counts of this clonotype. V gene TRBV9 combines with J gene TRBJ2-3; D remains ambiguous. V shed 0 bases and J shed 0 bases, with 5 bases lying between them. CDR1 is SGDLS, CDR2 YYNGEE, per germline. The CDR3 sequence is 14 residues long. The CDR3 region is CASSVESSTDTQYF. CDR3 in DNA: TGTGCCAGCAGCGTAGAATCTAGCACAGATACGCAGTATTTT.

This clonotype has only a few counts. This rearrangement joins TRBV12-3 or TRBV12-4 to TRBJ1-1; possible D gene TRBD1, 6 bases. V was shortened by 3 bases and J by 7 bases, with 21 bases between the two germline ends. This CDR3 is built from 16 residues. In nucleotides, the CDR3 is TGTGCCAGCAGTTTTGGGAATTGGGGGGCCCCTGGTGAAGCTTTCTTT. Residues: CASSFGNWGAPGEAFF.

The genes are TRBV11-3 and TRBJ2-5; tentatively, D is TRBD1 (6 bases). V was shortened by 1 base and J by 2 bases, with 11 bases between the two germline ends. This CDR3 has 15 residues. In germline, CDR1 is SGHNT, CDR2 YENEEA. The CDR3 region is CASSLGQVGQETQYF. In nucleotides, the CDR3 is TGTGCCAGCAGCTTAGGACAGGTCGGGCAAGAGACCCAGTACTTC.

The gene calls are TRBV3-1 and TRBJ2-7; maybe TRBD2 (5 bases). Germline CDR1 reads LGHDT; CDR2 reads YNNKEL (reference sequence). This CDR3 spans 12 amino acids. V lost 1 base to trimming and J lost 7 bases, with 8 bases between them. CDR3 in DNA: TGTGCCAGCAGCCAAGCCAGGAGGGAGCAGTACTTC. Translated: CASSQARREQYF.

This clonotype has just a few counts. The chain has TRBV2 and TRBJ2-2; D gene unclear. Germline CDR1 SNHLY, CDR2 FYNNEI. There are 16 residues in the CDR3. V was clipped by 1 base and J by 0 bases, with 9 bases between them. The CDR3 spells CASSEGVIANTGELFF. For the CDR3, the DNA is TGTGCCAGCAGTGAAGGGGTAATCGCGAACACCGGGGAGCTGTTTTTT.

V and J are TRBV28 and TRBJ2-6; D not resolved. Trimming cost V 5 bases and J 0 bases, with 11 bases left between them. The germline CDR1 and CDR2 sequences are MDHEN and SYDVKM. The CDR3 is 16 residues long. Here the CDR3 reads CASSPFEVSGANVLTF. The CDR3 coding sequence is TGTGCCAGCAGTCCGTTTGAAGTCTCTGGGGCCAACGTCCTGACTTTC. The whole variable domain, filled in from reference TRBV28 and TRBJ2-6, reads DVKVTQSSRYLVKRTGEKVFLECVQDMDHENMFWYRQDPGLGLRLIYFSYDVKMKEKGDIPEGYSVSREKKERFSLILESASTNQTSMYLCASSPFEVSGANVLTFGAGSRLTVL.

This clonotype has a count of ten or more. V is TRBV27 and J is TRBJ1-1; D gene unclear. Per the germline V gene, CDR1 is MNHEY and CDR2 is SMNVEV (reference sequence). Trimming stripped 0 bases from V and 1 base from J, with 9 bases between. This CDR3 is built from 15 residues. CDR3 nucleotides: TGTGCCAGCAGTTTATCTGGACGGTGGAACACTGAAGCTTTCTTT. Its translation is CASSLSGRWNTEAFF.

CDR3 in amino acids: CSARGNTGQFF. As DNA, the CDR3 is TGCAGTGCTAGAGGAAACACCGGGCAGTTCTTC. V gene TRBV20-1 combines with J gene TRBJ2-1; no reliable D call. Germline V gene sequence: CDR1 DFQATT, CDR2 SNEGSKA (reference sequence). Between the trimmed V and J ends, which lost 1 base and 12 bases, there was a span of 10 bases. This CDR3 spans 11 amino acids.

This clonotype appeared many times. The chain is built from TRBV3-1 and TRBJ2-3, with unresolved D. The CDR3 loop spans 13 amino acids. Germline values: CDR1 LGHDT, CDR2 YNNKEL (reference sequence). V lost 4 bases to trimming and J lost 1 base, with 6 bases between them. CDR3 in DNA: TGTGCCAGCAGCCTACGGGGCACAGATACGCAGTATTTT. The encoded protein is CASSLRGTDTQYF.

By share, this clonotype ranks as medium-sized. This chain's CDR3 is CSVGAQGLPGTQYF. DNA of the CDR3: TGCAGCGTTGGAGCACAGGGGCTCCCCGGGACCCAGTACTTC. The chain joins TRBV29-1 to TRBJ2-5, with 7 bases aligning to TRBD1. The CDR3 loop spans 14 amino acids. Germline CDR1 and CDR2: SQVTM and ANQGSEA. Trimming at V came to 4 bases and at J to 7 bases, leaving 12 bases not matched to a gene.

This clonotype has a handful of counts. The chain is built from TRBV7-3 and TRBJ2-5; D tentatively fits TRBD1 or TRBD2 (5 bases each). The CDR3 extends over 14 amino acids. The V gene's germline CDR1 is SGHTA and CDR2 FQGTGA. The V and J ends lost 4 bases and 5 bases respectively, with 14 bases between them. CDR3 sequence reads: CASSSGAPGETQYF. CDR3 coding DNA: TGTGCCAGCAGCTCTGGGGCCCCGGGGGAGACCCAGTACTTC.

This clonotype was counted a few times. The rearrangement links TRBV20-1 to TRBJ2-1; possible D gene TRBD2, 5 bases. This CDR3 has 14 residues. The germline CDR1 and CDR2 sequences are DFQATT and SNEGSKA (reference sequence). V lost 6 bases, J lost 0 bases, and 12 bases lay in between. DNA of the CDR3: TGCAGTGCCCGAGCGGTGAGCTCCTACAATGAGCAGTTCTTC. As protein: CSARAVSSYNEQFF.

The sample holds many counts of this clonotype. The chain links TRBV7-3 to TRBJ2-7; 9 bases are a match to TRBD2. CDR3 length: 14 residues. The germline V gene has CDR1 SGHTA and CDR2 FQGTGA. V was pared by 2 bases and J by 5 bases, with 4 bases of the junction left unmatched. In nucleotides, the CDR3 is TGTGCCAGCAGCTTAGCTAGCGGGAATCACGAGCAGTACTTC. Protein: CASSLASGNHEQYF.

This clonotype was detected only a few times. This rearrangement joins TRBV11-2 to TRBJ2-1; 8 bases align to TRBD2. The germline V gene has CDR1 SGHAT and CDR2 FQNNGV. Unmatched junction bases numbered 10, after V lost 6 bases and J lost 6 bases. CDR3 length: 15 amino acids. The CDR3 protein is CASRPPGTRTNEQFF. In DNA, the CDR3 is TGTGCCAGCAGACCCCCCGGGACTAGGACCAATGAGCAGTTCTTC.

Only a few counts were recorded for this clonotype. The chain links TRBV11-2 to TRBJ2-7; D gene uncertain. CDR1 and CDR2 (germline): SGHAT, FQNNGV. The CDR3 is made up of 15 amino acids. Trimming removed 1 base from V and 4 bases from J, with 14 bases in between. The CDR3 coding sequence is TGTGCCAGCAGCTTAGCCCCGGACCACCCTTACGAGCAGTACTTC. It codes for CASSLAPDHPYEQYF.

This clonotype was detected only a few times. The rearrangement joins TRBV19 to TRBJ1-4; a weak D match, TRBD1 (6 bases). V dropped 8 bases and J dropped 3 bases, with 13 bases sitting between them. The CDR3 totals 14 residues. Germline values: CDR1 LNHDA, CDR2 SQIVND (reference sequence). DNA of the CDR3: TGTGCCAGTGTCGAGGGGGGGTCTAATGAAAAACTGTTTTTT. This translates into CASVEGGSNEKLFF.

This chain joins TRBV12-3 or TRBV12-4 and TRBJ2-3; D possibly matches TRBD1 or TRBD2 (5 bases each). V was cut by 5 bases and J by 5 bases, with 17 bases left in between. This CDR3 is built from 15 residues. The CDR3 here is CASSPTGPLGDTQYF. The DNA for the CDR3 is TGTGCCAGCAGTCCCACGGGACCGCTAGGAGATACGCAGTATTTT.

There are a few counts of this clonotype. V usage is TRBV11-2 and J usage is TRBJ1-1, with no clear D. Germline loops: CDR1 SGHAT, CDR2 FQNNGV. V was pared by 3 bases and J by 1 base, with 9 bases between. The CDR3 loop spans 14 amino acids. DNA of the CDR3: TGTGCCAGCAGCTTCGGCGGCACGAACACTGAAGCTTTCTTT. This encodes CASSFGGTNTEAFF.

The chain carries TRBV7-9 and TRBJ2-3; TRBD2 agrees at 8 bases. The CDR3 has 16 residues. V dropped 5 bases and J dropped 4; count of bases not matched to a gene: 11. Germline CDR1 is SEHNR and CDR2 is FQNEAQ (reference sequence). CDR3 protein: CASSLSGTRASDTQYF. The CDR3 coding sequence is TGTGCCAGCAGCCTCTCCGGGACTAGGGCGTCAGATACGCAGTATTTT.

This clonotype has a handful of counts. The genes are TRBV20-1 and TRBJ2-4; no reliable D call. The germline gives CDR1 DFQATT, CDR2 SNEGSKA (reference sequence). This CDR3 has 12 amino acids. With 3 bases removed from V and 7 bases from J, the gap between germline ends came to 10 bases. The CDR3 sequence is CSARDGSNIQYF. As DNA, the CDR3 is TGCAGTGCTAGGGACGGATCCAACATTCAGTACTTC.

The V gene is TRBV20-1, the J gene TRBJ2-7; TRBD2 is a possible D gene (6 bases). Looked up from germline, CDR1 is DFQATT and CDR2 is SNEGSKA (reference sequence). The CDR3 totals 12 residues. V shed 3 bases and J shed 6 bases, with 12 bases lying between them. Written as DNA, the CDR3 is TGCAGTGCTAGTAGGGCGGGGTCCGAGCAGTACTTC. This encodes CSASRAGSEQYF.

This clonotype was picked up a small number of times. This chain joins TRBV7-2 and TRBJ2-1, with D unresolved. Germline CDR1 and CDR2: SGHTA and FQGNSA. This CDR3 is built from 20 residues. V lost 1 base and J lost 3, with 25 bases in between. In nucleotides, the CDR3 is TGTGCCAGCAGCTTAGTACACTATCTATACCAGGCCAAGCGCTACAATGAGCAGTTCTTC. It yields the protein CASSLVHYLYQAKRYNEQFF. Filled out from reference TRBV7-2 and TRBJ2-1, the complete variable domain reads GAGVSQSPSNKVTEKGKDVELRCDPISGHTALYWYRQSLGQGLEFLIYFQGNSAPDKSGLPSDRFSAERTGGSVSTLTIQRTQQEDSAVYLCASSLVHYLYQAKRYNEQFFGPGTRLTVL.

CDR3 nucleotides: TGTGCCAGCAGTTTTTTTTTAGGGGTTTGGGAAGATACGCAGTATTTT. It translates to CASSFFLGVWEDTQYF. The J gene is TRBJ2-3, the V gene TRBV28, with a tentative D call TRBD1 (5 bases). The V gene's germline CDR1 is MDHEN and CDR2 SYDVKM. V lost 3 bases to trimming and J lost 5 bases, with 18 bases between them. The CDR3 totals 16 residues.

This rearrangement joins TRBV19 to TRBJ1-6; D is perhaps TRBD1 (5 bases). Germline values: CDR1 LNHDA, CDR2 SQIVND (reference sequence). Trimming took off 5 bases at V and 6 bases at J, with 11 bases between the two ends. CDR3 length equals 14 residues. CDR3 DNA sequence: TGTGCCAGTAGTGTGGACACCCCTAATTCACCCCTCCACTTT. Amino acid sequence: CASSVDTPNSPLHF.

This chain uses TRBV6-2 or TRBV6-3 with TRBJ1-5, with TRBD1 identical over 7 bases. The V segment lost 7 bases and the J segment 11 bases; nucleotides outside the gene matches: 14. This CDR3 spans 14 amino acids. The V gene's germline CDR1 is MNHEY and CDR2 SVGEGT. The CDR3 DNA reads TGTGCCAGCAACCGGGCACAGGGGTTCCAGTCCCAGCATTTT. Its translation: CASNRAQGFQSQHF.